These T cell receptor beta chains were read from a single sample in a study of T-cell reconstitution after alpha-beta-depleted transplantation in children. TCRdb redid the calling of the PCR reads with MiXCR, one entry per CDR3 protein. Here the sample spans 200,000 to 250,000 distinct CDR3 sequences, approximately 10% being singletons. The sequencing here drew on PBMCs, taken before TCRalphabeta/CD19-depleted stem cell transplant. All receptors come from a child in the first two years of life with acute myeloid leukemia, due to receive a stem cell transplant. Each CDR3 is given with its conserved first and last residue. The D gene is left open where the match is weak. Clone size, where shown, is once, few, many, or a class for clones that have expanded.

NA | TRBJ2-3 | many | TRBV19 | TGTGCCAGTAGTATAGGTAGAGCCTTCACAGATACGCAGTATTTT | CASSIGRAFTDTQYF
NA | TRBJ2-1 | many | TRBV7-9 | TGTGCCAGCAGCGCGAGCTCTACTAGTATGTACAATGAGCAGTTCTTC | CASSASSTSMYNEQFF
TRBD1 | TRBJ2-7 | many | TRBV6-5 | TGTGCCAGCAGTTACTGGACAGGGAGAGGCTACGAGCAGTACTTC | CASSYWTGRGYEQYF
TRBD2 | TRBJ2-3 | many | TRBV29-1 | TGCAGCGTTGAGGGGAGGGCAGATACGCAGTATTTT | CSVEGRADTQYF
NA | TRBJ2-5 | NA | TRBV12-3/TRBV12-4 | TGTGCCGGCAGTTTGTGGGGAGGCGAGACCCAGTACTTC | CAGSLWGGETQYF
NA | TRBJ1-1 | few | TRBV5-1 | TGCGCCAGCAGCTTGTTGACTCAGGGTTACGAAGCTTTCTTT | CASSLLTQGYEAFF
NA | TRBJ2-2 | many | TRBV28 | TGTGCCAGCAGTTGGGTAACCGGGGAGCTGTTTTTT | CASSWVTGELFF
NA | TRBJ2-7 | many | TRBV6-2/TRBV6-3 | TGTGCCAGCAGTTTACACGCGGACGAGCAGTACTTC | CASSLHADEQYF
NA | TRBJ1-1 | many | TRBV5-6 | TGTGCCAGCAGCTTGGTCGACGGGGGGACGGGTAGATACACTGAAGCTTTCTTT | CASSLVDGGTGRYTEAFF
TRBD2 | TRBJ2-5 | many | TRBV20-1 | TGCAGTGCTAGCGGGCGGGAGATCCAAGAGACCCAGTACTTC | CSASGREIQETQYF
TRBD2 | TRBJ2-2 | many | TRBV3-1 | TGTGCCAGCAGCCAAGCTGGCGGGAGAAGAACCGGGGAGCTGTTTTTT | CASSQAGGRRTGELFF
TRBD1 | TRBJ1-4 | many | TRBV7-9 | TGTGCCAGCAGTTTGACAGGGACGAGGGAAAAACTGTTTTTT | CASSLTGTREKLFF
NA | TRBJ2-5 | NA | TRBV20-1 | TGCAGTGCTAGACGTTCCGGGACATACCAAGAGACCCAGTACTTC | CSARRSGTYQETQYF
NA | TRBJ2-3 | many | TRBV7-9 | TGTGCCAGCAGCCTTGGGTTCTCAGATACGCAGTATTTT | CASSLGFSDTQYF
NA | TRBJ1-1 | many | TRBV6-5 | TGTGCCAGCAGTTTAGATGGAGGCACTGAAGCTTTCTTT | CASSLDGGTEAFF
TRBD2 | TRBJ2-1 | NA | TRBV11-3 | TGTGTCAGCAGCTCAAGGACTAGCGGGAACAATGAGCAGTTCTTC | CVSSSRTSGNNEQFF
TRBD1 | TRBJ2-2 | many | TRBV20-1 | TGCAGTGCTAGCCCGGGCCAGGGGGTCGCCGGGGAGCTGTTTTTT | CSASPGQGVAGELFF
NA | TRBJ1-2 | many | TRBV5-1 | TGCGCCAGCAGCTTGACTAACTATGGCTACACCTTC | CASSLTNYGYTF
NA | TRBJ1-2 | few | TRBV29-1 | TGCAGCGTGTCGGGGGACAATGACTATGGCTACACCTTC | CSVSGDNDYGYTF
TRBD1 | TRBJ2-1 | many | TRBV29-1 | TGCAGCGTCCTCCCAGGGGGCGGCTACAATGAGCAGTTCTTC | CSVLPGGGYNEQFF
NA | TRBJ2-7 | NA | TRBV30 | TGTGCCTGGAGTCCCTTACTAGTCACCCACTACGAGCAGTACTTC | CAWSPLLVTHYEQYF
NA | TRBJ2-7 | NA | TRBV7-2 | TGTACCAGCAGTTCGGCAGGGTTATCTCGCGAGCAGTACTTC | CTSSSAGLSREQYF
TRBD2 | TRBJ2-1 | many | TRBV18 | TGTGCCAGCTCACCGAAGCGGGAGGGTCTGGACAATGAGCAGTTCTTC | CASSPKREGLDNEQFF
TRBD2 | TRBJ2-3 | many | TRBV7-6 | TGTGCCAGCAGCTTATTCCCCTCCCTTAGCGGGAGGGCCTCGGATACGCAGTATTTT | CASSLFPSLSGRASDTQYF
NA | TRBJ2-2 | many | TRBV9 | TGTGCCAGCAGCGTCGGGACCTCGAACACCGGGGAGCTGTTTTTT | CASSVGTSNTGELFF
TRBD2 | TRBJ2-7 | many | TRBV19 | TGTGCCAGTAGTATAACAGCGGGGGGGAGAGAGCAGTACTTC | CASSITAGGREQYF
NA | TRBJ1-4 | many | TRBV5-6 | TGTGCCAGCTCCTGGGACAAGGAAAAACTGTTTTTT | CASSWDKEKLFF
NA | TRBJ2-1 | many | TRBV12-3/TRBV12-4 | TGTGCCAGCAGTCGGACCCAGGACCAGTTCTTC | CASSRTQDQFF
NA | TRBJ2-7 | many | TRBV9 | TGTGCCAGCAGCGTTGACTCAGCCTGGGTGTACGAGCAGTACTTC | CASSVDSAWVYEQYF
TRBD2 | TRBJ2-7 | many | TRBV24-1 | TGTGCCACCAGTGGGGACGGGACTAATGGCCCATCCTACGAGCAGTACTTC | CATSGDGTNGPSYEQYF
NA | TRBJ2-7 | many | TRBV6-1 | TGTGCCAGTGACCGGGACACCAGCTCCTACGAGCAGTACTTC | CASDRDTSSYEQYF
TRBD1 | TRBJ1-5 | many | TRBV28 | TGTGCCAGCAGTTCCAGGGGAGGGGGCTATCAGCCCCAGCATTTT | CASSSRGGGYQPQHF
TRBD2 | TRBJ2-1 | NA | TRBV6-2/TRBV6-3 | TGTGCCAGCAGTCTCATTCCTAGCGGGAGTAGGGATGAGCAGTTCTTC | CASSLIPSGSRDEQFF
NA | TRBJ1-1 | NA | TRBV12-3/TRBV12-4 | TGTGCCAGCAGCCACGTAGGGATGAACACTGAAGCTTTCTTT | CASSHVGMNTEAFF
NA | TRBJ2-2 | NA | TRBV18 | TGTGCCAGCTCACCAGGCCAGACGGCAGGCGGGGAGCTGTTTTTT | CASSPGQTAGGELFF
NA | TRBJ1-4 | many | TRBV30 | TGTGCCTCCCGACGAAGTGACGTGAATGAAAAACTGTTTTTT | CASRRSDVNEKLFF
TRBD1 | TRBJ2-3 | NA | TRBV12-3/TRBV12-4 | TGTGCCAGCAGTTCCCTGCCTGGACAGGGTAGCACAGATGCGCAGTATTTT | CASSSLPGQGSTDAQYF
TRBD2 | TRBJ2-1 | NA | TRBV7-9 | TGTGCCAGCAGCACAGGGCTAGCGGGGGGGTATGAGCAGTTCTTC | CASSTGLAGGYEQFF
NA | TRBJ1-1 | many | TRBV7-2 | TGTGCCAGCAGCTTAGCCCCGGGCATGAACACTGAAGCTTTCTTT | CASSLAPGMNTEAFF
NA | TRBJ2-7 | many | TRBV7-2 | TGTGCCAGCAGCTTAGAACACAAGTACGAGCAGTACTTC | CASSLEHKYEQYF
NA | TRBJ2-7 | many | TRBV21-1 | TGTGCCAGCAGCAAATATGGCTCCAACTACGAGCAGTACTTC | CASSKYGSNYEQYF
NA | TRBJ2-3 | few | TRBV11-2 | TGTGCCAGCAGCTTATCATTCTTGCGGCACGTTAAAGATACGCAGTATTTT | CASSLSFLRHVKDTQYF
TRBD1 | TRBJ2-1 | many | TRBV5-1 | TGCGCCAGCAGGACAGGGACAGGAGTAATCAATGAGCAGTTCTTC | CASRTGTGVINEQFF
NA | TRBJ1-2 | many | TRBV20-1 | TGCAGTGCTAGAGATCGGACAGACTATGGCTACACCTTC | CSARDRTDYGYTF